A selection of T cell receptor beta chains follows, all from one sample in a study of blood T cell repertoires in COVID-19. Using immunoSEQ multiplex PCR, the repertoire was profiled, and TCRdb retains in-frame clones only, with some absent. This sample has hundreds of thousands of clones; roughly 90% occur once, and the top ten carry 1.4% to 1.5%. The source material was peripheral blood. Receptor source: a woman aged 25 to 39 with active or convalescent COVID-19. Both conserved end residues are part of each CDR3. A D gene is named only where the DNA matches it firmly. Size is omitted from some rows. Given values are once, few, many or a class for expanded clones.

abundance	d_gene	v_gene	j_gene	CDR3aa	CDR3nt
-	-	TRBV7-9	TRBJ1-3	CASSLALANSGNTIYF	TGTGCCAGCAGCTTAGCATTGGCAAACTCTGGAAACACCATATATTTT
few	TRBD1	TRBV12-3/TRBV12-4	TRBJ2-5	CASTVTGGGTQYF	TGTGCCAGCACCGTGACAGGGGGGGGGACCCAGTACTTC
once	-	TRBV2	TRBJ1-4	CASSEGGGTDNEKLFF	TGTGCCAGCAGTGAAGGGGGGGGGACCGATAATGAAAAACTGTTTTTT
-	TRBD2	TRBV6-2/TRBV6-3	TRBJ2-5	CASSDSGSLPRETQYF	TGTGCCAGCAGTGACAGCGGGAGTCTTCCCCGGGAGACCCAGTACTTC
-	TRBD1	TRBV5-1	TRBJ1-2	CASSEGQGDGYTF	TGCGCCAGCAGCGAGGGACAGGGGGATGGCTACACCTTC
-	TRBD1	TRBV9	TRBJ2-7	CASSVESAGGNEQYF	TGTGCCAGCAGCGTAGAATCGGCAGGGGGCAACGAGCAGTACTTC
-	TRBD1	TRBV19	TRBJ2-7	CASTGQGGREQYF	TGTGCCAGCACGGGACAGGGGGGACGCGAGCAGTACTTC
-	-	TRBV28	TRBJ2-5	CASSRGQQETQYF	TGTGCCAGCTCCCGCGGGCAACAAGAGACCCAGTACTTC
-	-	TRBV6-5	TRBJ2-5	CASLPGLGETQYF	TGTGCCAGTCTTCCAGGCTTGGGAGAGACCCAGTACTTC
-	-	TRBV20-1	TRBJ2-1	CSASRTYNEQFF	TGCAGTGCTAGTCGTACATACAATGAGCAGTTCTTC
-	TRBD2	TRBV7-6	TRBJ2-1	CASSLGTSGINEQFF	TGTGCCAGCAGCTTAGGGACTAGCGGAATCAATGAGCAGTTCTTC
-	TRBD2	TRBV18	TRBJ2-3	CASSPLGTSRNTQYF	TGTGCCAGCTCACCCTTGGGGACTAGTCGTAATACGCAGTATTTT
-	-	TRBV7-8	TRBJ2-7	CASSSHNSYEQYF	TGTGCCAGCAGCTCACACAACTCCTACGAGCAGTACTTC
-	TRBD2	TRBV6-6	TRBJ2-7	CASNEKRGPSYEQYF	TGTGCCAGCAACGAAAAGCGGGGCCCTTCCTACGAGCAGTACTTC
once	TRBD1	TRBV12-3/TRBV12-4	TRBJ2-7	CASSFQGAGEQYF	TGTGCCAGCAGTTTTCAGGGGGCTGGGGAGCAGTACTTC
few	-	TRBV14	TRBJ1-4	CASSEPAPGSANEKLFF	TGTGCCAGCAGCGAACCTGCACCAGGGTCGGCTAATGAAAAACTGTTTTTT
-	-	TRBV6-5	TRBJ1-2	CASTERKLGGYGYTF	TGTGCCAGCACCGAAAGGAAACTAGGGGGCTATGGCTACACCTTC
-	-	TRBV11-2	TRBJ2-1	CASSLDRNYNEQFF	TGTGCCAGCAGCTTAGACAGAAATTACAATGAGCAGTTCTTC
-	-	TRBV2	TRBJ1-2	CASTLGGKYGYTF	TGTGCCAGCACCCTAGGGGGAAAGTATGGCTACACCTTC
-	TRBD1	TRBV11-2	TRBJ2-4	CASSSTGGIQYF	TGTGCCAGCAGCTCGACAGGGGGCATTCAGTACTTC
once	-	TRBV19	TRBJ2-3	CASSLTSTDTQYF	TGTGCCAGCTCCCTTACTAGCACAGATACGCAGTATTTT
-	TRBD1	TRBV6-5	TRBJ1-2	CASSRGTGGDGYTF	TGTGCCAGCAGTCGCGGGACAGGGGGCGACGGCTACACCTTC
-	-	TRBV3-1/TRBV3-2	TRBJ1-1	CASSQKGVTEAFF	TGTGCCAGCAGCCAAAAAGGGGTCACTGAAGCTTTCTTT
-	TRBD1	TRBV5-6	TRBJ1-2	CASRRQGREDGYTF	TGTGCCAGCAGGAGACAGGGAAGGGAGGATGGCTACACCTTC
-	-	TRBV7-9	TRBJ2-1	CASSLGLGGDEQFF	TGTGCCAGCAGCTTAGGGCTTGGGGGCGATGAGCAGTTCTTC
-	-	TRBV5-6	TRBJ2-5	CASSLSFGLADEETQYF	TGTGCCAGCAGCTTGTCGTTTGGGCTGGCTGATGAAGAGACCCAGTACTTC
once	-	TRBV6-5	TRBJ1-6	CASISVAYNSPLHF	TGTGCCAGCATCTCGGTGGCCTATAATTCACCCCTCCACTTT
-	TRBD1	TRBV3-1/TRBV3-2	TRBJ2-6	CASSPYWGQGVSGANVLTF	TGTGCCAGCAGCCCCTATTGGGGACAGGGGGTGTCAGGGGCCAACGTCCTGACTTTC
-	TRBD2	TRBV3-1/TRBV3-2	TRBJ2-1	CASSDTGKLAGEQFF	TGTGCCAGCAGTGACACGGGGAAACTAGCGGGCGAGCAGTTCTTC
-	TRBD1	TRBV5-8	TRBJ1-1	CASSHGQGSEAFF	TGTGCCAGCAGTCACGGACAGGGAAGTGAAGCTTTCTTT
-	-	TRBV5-4	TRBJ1-1	CASSLASGRGTEAFF	TGTGCCAGCAGCTTGGCGTCCGGGAGGGGCACTGAAGCTTTCTTT
-	-	TRBV12-3/TRBV12-4	TRBJ2-2	CASSSDTGELFF	TGTGCCAGCAGTTCGGACACCGGGGAGCTGTTTTTT
-	TRBD2	TRBV30	TRBJ2-1	CAWSSGTSGYNEQFF	TGTGCCTGGAGTTCCGGGACTAGCGGATACAATGAGCAGTTCTTC
-	-	TRBV9	TRBJ1-4	CASSVGFGRGAGKSEKLFF	TGTGCCAGCAGCGTAGGATTTGGCAGGGGAGCTGGAAAGAGTGAAAAACTGTTTTTT
once	TRBD2	TRBV18	TRBJ2-7	CASSPPGLAGVGEQYF	TGTGCCAGCTCACCGCCGGGACTAGCGGGAGTAGGGGAGCAGTACTTC
-	-	TRBV4-1	TRBJ2-1	CASSQVAAIDEQFF	TGCGCCAGCAGCCAAGTGGCAGCGATCGATGAGCAGTTCTTC
-	-	TRBV19	TRBJ2-7	CASSIAGGSSYEQYF	TGTGCCAGTAGTATAGCCGGGGGTTCCTCCTACGAGCAGTACTTC
-	-	TRBV6-1	TRBJ1-2	CASSEGTVLMGYTF	TGTGCCAGCAGTGAAGGGACAGTCCTTATGGGCTACACCTTC
-	-	TRBV6-5	TRBJ2-2	CASSYQTKSNTGELFF	TGTGCCAGCAGTTACCAGACAAAAAGTAACACCGGGGAGCTGTTTTTT
-	TRBD2	TRBV10-2	TRBJ2-1	CASAASGGYNEQFF	TGCGCCAGCGCGGCTAGCGGGGGTTACAATGAGCAGTTCTTC
-	TRBD2	TRBV3-1/TRBV3-2	TRBJ2-2	CASSQVPGTSGNAGELFF	TGTGCCAGCAGCCAAGTTCCTGGGACTAGCGGGAACGCCGGGGAGCTGTTTTTT
once	-	TRBV2	TRBJ2-5	CASSVVKETQYF	TGTGCCAGCAGTGTTGTCAAAGAGACCCAGTACTTC
-	TRBD1	TRBV7-8	TRBJ1-1	CASSLADRLGPEAFF	TGTGCCAGCAGCTTAGCGGACAGGCTAGGTCCTGAAGCTTTCTTT
-	TRBD1	TRBV5-4	TRBJ2-2	CASSVDRGNTGELFF	TGTGCCAGCAGCGTTGACAGGGGGAACACCGGGGAGCTGTTTTTT
-	-	TRBV5-6	TRBJ1-1	CASSDRGIMNTEAFF	TGTGCCAGCAGCGACCGAGGAATTATGAACACTGAAGCTTTCTTT
few	TRBD1	TRBV11-2	TRBJ1-2	CASSSSTGRYGYTF	TGTGCCAGCAGCTCGTCGACAGGGCGCTATGGCTACACCTTC
-	TRBD1	TRBV6-5	TRBJ1-1	CASSFAPQGATEAFF	TGTGCCAGCAGTTTCGCGCCACAGGGGGCCACTGAAGCTTTCTTT
once	TRBD1	TRBV4-1	TRBJ2-1	CASSQEPKSNLRGSQFF	TGCGCCAGCAGCCAAGAGCCGAAGTCGAACCTCAGGGGGTCCCAGTTCTTC
-	-	TRBV2	TRBJ1-2	CASSGLIYGYTF	TGTGCCAGCAGTGGGCTGATCTATGGCTACACCTTC
few	-	TRBV11-2	TRBJ2-2	CASRVGLVMNTGELFF	TGTGCCAGCAGGGTTGGACTGGTGATGAACACCGGGGAGCTGTTTTTT
once	TRBD1	TRBV7-2	TRBJ2-3	CASSLAQRTGEYF	TGTGCCAGCAGCTTAGCCCAACGGACAGGGGAGTATTTT